A selection of T cell receptor beta chains follows, all from one sample in a study of cytomegalovirus exposure and HLA in healthy donors. Some clones are missing from TCRdb's copy, which holds only in-frame ones; the method was immunoSEQ multiplex PCR. The table lists around 100,000 clones, approximately 94% of them singletons. The sequenced sample consisted of PBMCs. The receptors come from a woman aged 18 to 35 in good health and CMV-seronegative. The CDR3 runs from the conserved cysteine through the conserved F or W. The D gene is left open where the match is weak. Not all rows give a size; the values are once, few, many and, for expanded clones, a class.

>TRBV2|NA|TRBJ2-7|NA
TGTGCCAGCAGAGGGGACTTCTACGAGCAGTACTTC
CASRGDFYEQYF
>TRBV15|once|TRBJ1-3|NA
TGTGCCACCAGCAGAGATTCAGGGGCAGGAGGAAACACCATATATTTT
CATSRDSGAGGNTIYF
>TRBV5-1|NA|TRBJ2-2|TRBD1
TGCGCCAGCAGCTTAATGACAGGGATTGACACCGGGGAGCTGTTTTTT
CASSLMTGIDTGELFF
>TRBV10-3|NA|TRBJ1-4|TRBD1
TGTGCCATCAGTGATACGGGACAGGGTTTTGGAAAACTGTTTTTT
CAISDTGQGFGKLFF
>TRBV5-4|NA|TRBJ2-1|TRBD2
TGTGCCAGCAGCCGGACTAGCGTCAGTGAGCAGTTCTTC
CASSRTSVSEQFF
>TRBV7-9|NA|TRBJ2-2|TRBD2
TGTGCCAGCAGCCCAGCCCCCCTAGCGGGAGTTAAGCTGTTTTTT
CASSPAPLAGVKLFF
>TRBV10-3|NA|TRBJ2-7|TRBD1
TGTGCCATAAACGAGGGGACAGGGTACGAGCAGTACTTC
CAINEGTGYEQYF
>TRBV25-1|NA|TRBJ2-7|NA
TGTGCCAGCAGTGAATTCCCGTTTATTATAGTCCACGACGAGCAGTACTTC
CASSEFPFIIVHDEQYF
>TRBV6-5|NA|TRBJ2-1|NA
TGTGCCAGCAGGAGCCAGGGCGGTGAGCAGTTCTTC
CASRSQGGEQFF
>TRBV19|NA|TRBJ2-1|TRBD2
TGTGCCAGTAGAATGGGGGGGAGCTCCTACAATGAGCAGTTCTTC
CASRMGGSSYNEQFF
>TRBV19|few|TRBJ2-4|NA
TGTGCCAGTAGTATACGGGTCGGGGTGGTCAAAAACATTCAGTACTTC
CASSIRVGVVKNIQYF
>TRBV5-1|NA|TRBJ2-3|NA
TGCGCCAGCAAATTATTTACAATTAGCACAGATACGCAGTATTTT
CASKLFTISTDTQYF
>TRBV5-1|NA|TRBJ2-3|NA
TGCGCCAGCAGCTTGGGTCAGGGAAGCACAGATACGCAGTATTTT
CASSLGQGSTDTQYF
>TRBV2|NA|TRBJ1-5|NA
TGTGCCAGCAGTGGAAGGCAGGGGATATGGGGCAATCAGCCCCAGCATTTT
CASSGRQGIWGNQPQHF
>TRBV11-2|NA|TRBJ2-7|TRBD2
TGTGCCAGCAGCGCCGGGGACTACACCTACGAGCAGTACTTC
CASSAGDYTYEQYF
>TRBV29-1|NA|TRBJ2-7|TRBD2
TGCAGCGTTGAAAGACGCGGGAGCTCCTACGAGCAGTACTTC
CSVERRGSSYEQYF
>TRBV15|NA|TRBJ1-5|NA
TGTGCCACCAGCAGAGTAGGTGGGAGTCAGCCCCAGCATTTT
CATSRVGGSQPQHF
>TRBV4-2|once|TRBJ2-3|TRBD2
TGTGCCAGCAGCCAAGACGTTCGGAGCGGGGCCTTCACAGATACGCAGTATTTT
CASSQDVRSGAFTDTQYF
>TRBV5-1|NA|TRBJ2-7|NA
TGCGCCAGCTCGGGAAGGCCGAACGAGCAGTACTTC
CASSGRPNEQYF
>TRBV6-6|once|TRBJ1-5|NA
TGTGCCAGTAGTTACGTGGCAGGGGCGTTTCAGCCCCAGCATTTT
CASSYVAGAFQPQHF